The 21 T cell receptor beta chains listed next were all sequenced from one sample in a study of cytomegalovirus exposure and HLA in healthy donors. Amplification used 60 Vbeta primers and 13 Jbeta primers. Assay: immunoSEQ multiplex PCR; the TCRdb copy retains only in-frame clones and omits some. The sample lists around 140,000 clones, approximately 71% occurring once. The sequenced sample consisted of PBMCs. The source is a woman between 55 and 75 years old in good health and CMV-seronegative.

The chain links TRBV19 to TRBJ2-1; 12 bases are shared with TRBD2. Trimming took 6 bases from V and 0 from J; bases not matched to a gene: 12. The CDR3 contains 19 residues. The germline V gene has CDR1 LNHDA and CDR2 SQIVND (reference sequence). CDR3 residues: CASRKWASGGASSYNEQFF. The CDR3 DNA follows: TGTGCCAGTAGAAAGTGGGCTAGCGGGGGGGCCAGCTCCTACAATGAGCAGTTCTTC.

The chain uses TRBV19 and TRBJ1-1; D gene uncertain. The CDR3 contains 13 residues. Germline V CDR1 and CDR2: LNHDA, SQIVND (reference sequence). CDR3 region: CAPGRHLNTEAFF. DNA of the CDR3: TGTGCGCCGGGAAGACACTTGAACACTGAAGCTTTCTTT.

V usage is TRBV29-1 and J usage is TRBJ2-7, with a tentative D call TRBD2 (5 bases). V was cut by 7 bases and J by 7 bases, with 17 bases left in between. The CDR3 is 12 amino acids. Germline V lookup: CDR1 SQVTM, CDR2 ANQGSEA. CDR3 sequence (DNA): TGCAGCGCGAGGACTCTAGCTGTGGAGCAGTACTTC. Residues: CSARTLAVEQYF.

This clone appeared once. The chain employs TRBV18 and TRBJ1-3; tentative D call: TRBD1 (5 bases). V lost 3 bases to trimming and J lost 3 bases, with 15 bases between them. The CDR3 sequence is 16 residues long. CDR1 and CDR2 from the germline V gene are KGHSH and LQKENI. CDR3 in DNA: TGTGCCAGCTCACCGATGGACACTGCCGTTGGAAACACCATATATTTT. Amino acid sequence: CASSPMDTAVGNTIYF.

The chain links TRBV27 to TRBJ2-7; 9 bases are shared with TRBD1. Germline CDR1 MNHEY, CDR2 SMNVEV (reference sequence). This CDR3 is built from 14 residues. V lost 3 bases and J lost 6; bases outside the gene matches: 6. The CDR3 region is CASSFIRDRVEQYF. The CDR3 DNA is TGTGCCAGCAGTTTTATCCGGGACAGGGTCGAGCAGTACTTC.

The J gene is TRBJ2-2, the V gene TRBV5-1; weak D call: TRBD1 (5 bases). Trimming shortened V by 3 bases and J by 6 bases, and 12 bases separated the two germline ends. The length of the CDR3 is 14 residues. Germline-derived CDR1 and CDR2 are SGHRS and YFSETQ. CDR3 sequence (DNA): TGCGCCAGCAGCTCTGACAGTACAGCCGGGGAGCTGTTTTTT. This sequence encodes CASSSDSTAGELFF.

This clone is medium-sized (0.01 to 0.1%). The genes are TRBV5-6 and TRBJ1-5, with D tentatively TRBD1 (5 bases). The germline V and J ends were trimmed by 1 base and 9 bases, with 14 bases remaining between them. Germline lookup yields CDR1 SGHDT and CDR2 YYEEEE. The CDR3 loop spans 14 amino acids. The CDR3 spells CASSLLGGDRPQHF. The CDR3, as DNA: TGTGCCAGCAGCTTGTTGGGAGGGGATAGGCCCCAGCATTTT.

This clone was picked up a small number of times. The J gene is TRBJ1-1, the V gene TRBV7-2, with no clear D. Germline CDR1 and CDR2: SGHTA and FQGNSA. CDR3 size: 13 residues. Trimming stripped 4 bases from V and 2 bases from J, with 8 bases between. This chain's CDR3 is CASSSEKNTEAFF. CDR3 nucleotide sequence: TGTGCCAGCAGCTCCGAGAAAAACACTGAAGCTTTCTTT.

CDR3 region: CASRTQISSYEQYF. The CDR3 nucleotides are TGTGCCAGCAGAACACAGATAAGCTCCTACGAGCAGTACTTC. The J gene is TRBJ2-7, the V gene TRBV27, with D uncertain. The CDR3 is 14 amino acids. Germline CDR1 is MNHEY and CDR2 is SMNVEV (reference sequence). Deletions cut 6 bases from V and 0 bases from J, with 12 bases between.

V is TRBV11-2 and J is TRBJ2-7; 10 nucleotides align to TRBD1. Trimming removed 5 bases from V and 3 bases from J; junction bases left unmatched: 7. The CDR3 contains 15 residues. Looked up from germline, CDR1 is SGHAT and CDR2 is FQNNGV. CDR3 sequence reads: CASSHRDRGLYEQYF. The DNA of the CDR3 is TGTGCCAGCAGCCACCGGGACAGGGGCCTCTACGAGCAGTACTTC.

The rearrangement joins TRBV5-1 to TRBJ1-1, with TRBD1 identical over 9 bases. With 1 base clipped from V and 2 bases from J, the junction kept 12 bases outside the gene matches. The CDR3 has 18 amino acids. CDR1 is SGHRS, CDR2 YFSETQ, per germline. CDR3 bases: TGCGCCAGCAGCTTGCGGGGACAGGGCCGTATTTTTAACACTGAAGCTTTCTTT. Encoded protein: CASSLRGQGRIFNTEAFF.

The gene calls are TRBV5-1 and TRBJ1-2; weak D call: TRBD1 (5 bases). V was trimmed by 1 base and J by 5 bases, leaving 18 bases between them. The CDR3 is made up of 16 amino acids. CDR1 and CDR2 (germline): SGHRS, YFSETQ. In DNA form, the CDR3 reads TGCGCCAGCAGCTTGACCGGGCAGGGAGGGTCTTATGGCTACACCTTC. This encodes CASSLTGQGGSYGYTF.

This chain joins TRBV6-1 and TRBJ1-1; 7 nucleotides line up with TRBD1. The CDR3 runs to 15 residues. The J segment lost 4 bases and the V segment lost 3 bases, leaving 8 bases of the junction unmatched. In germline, CDR1 is MNHNS, CDR2 SASEGT. The DNA for the CDR3 is TGTGCCAGCAGTGATGAAGGGGGCTTTGGCACTGAAGCTTTCTTT. This encodes CASSDEGGFGTEAFF.

J is TRBJ2-3 and V is TRBV7-8; 7 nucleotides line up with TRBD2. Losses at the gene ends were 7 bases for V and 4 bases for J; bases not matched to a gene: 8. The germline V gene encodes CDR1 SGHVS and CDR2 FQNEAQ. The CDR3 is made up of 14 amino acids. The CDR3 region has the DNA TGTGCCAGCACCCCAACGGCGGGGGCAGATACGCAGTATTTT. This gives the protein CASTPTAGADTQYF.

J is TRBJ1-2 and V is TRBV19; 7 bases match TRBD1. There are 17 residues in the CDR3. The trim removed 5 bases at V and 8 bases at J, leaving 20 bases unmatched. Germline CDR1 LNHDA, CDR2 SQIVND (reference sequence). The CDR3 DNA sequence: TGTGCCAGTAGTCCCGGACAGGCTCGGGGCAGGGTTTACGGCTACACCTTC. The encoded protein is CASSPGQARGRVYGYTF.

The chain is built from TRBV2 and TRBJ2-2; TRBD1 aligns across 9 bases. The CDR3 has 14 residues. Germline values: CDR1 SNHLY, CDR2 FYNNEI. Trimming removed 8 bases from V and 3 bases from J; junction bases left unmatched: 4. The CDR3 sequence is CASGTGLYTGELFF. Here the CDR3 DNA reads TGTGCCAGCGGGACAGGGCTATACACCGGGGAGCTGTTTTTT.

CDR3 nucleotides: TGTGCCAGCAGCCCCGGACTTTATAATTCACCCCTCCACTTT. Translation gives CASSPGLYNSPLHF. This sequence joins TRBV27 and TRBJ1-6; D unresolved. This CDR3 has 14 amino acids. Germline CDR1 reads MNHEY; CDR2 reads SMNVEV (reference sequence). V was cut by 6 bases and J by 4 bases, with 10 bases left in between.

This clone is a singleton in its sample. This chain joins TRBV6-5 and TRBJ1-3; 7 bases are shared with TRBD1. This CDR3 is built from 13 residues. After removal of 10 bases from V and 4 bases from J, the junction contained 7 bases not matched to a gene. Germline assignment: CDR1 MNHEY and CDR2 SVGAGI. Here the CDR3 reads CATLDREGNTIYF. The CDR3 nucleotides are TGTGCCACCTTAGACAGGGAAGGAAACACCATATATTTT.

This rearrangement joins TRBV5-4 to TRBJ1-5; the match to TRBD1 covers 7 bases. Germline-derived CDR1 and CDR2 are SGHNT and YYREEE (reference sequence). The V gene end was trimmed by 0 bases and the J gene end by 4 bases; junction bases not matched to a gene: 4. The CDR3 length is 15 residues. The CDR3 sequence: CASSLGGTANQPQHF. The CDR3 nucleotides are TGTGCCAGCAGCTTGGGTGGGACAGCAAATCAGCCCCAGCATTTT.

This chain uses TRBV19 with TRBJ1-5; D is unclear. The V gene lost 4 bases and the J gene lost 3 bases, with 7 bases spanning the gap. From germline, CDR1 is LNHDA and CDR2 SQIVND (reference sequence). The CDR3 spans 13 residues. Here the CDR3 DNA reads TGTGCCAGTAGTAGGCTCTTCAATCAGCCCCAGCATTTT. Its translation: CASSRLFNQPQHF.

This clone was picked up one time. The chain employs TRBV27 and TRBJ2-7, with 7 bases aligning to TRBD1. Unmatched junction bases numbered 9, after V lost 4 bases and J lost 0 bases. Germline V gene sequence: CDR1 MNHEY, CDR2 SMNVEV (reference sequence). CDR3 size: 16 residues. The CDR3 sequence is CASSSPGQLNSYEQYF. For the CDR3, the DNA is TGTGCCAGCAGTTCTCCGGGACAGTTAAACTCCTACGAGCAGTACTTC.